This TCR beta chain derives from a study of PD-L1 blockade in urothelial cancer. Study information: At 3 weeks after treatment start (second dose) and again at 6 weeks, blood was analyzed. Each blood sample yielded a median of roughly 140,000 T cells.

This table comes from immunoSEQ multiplex PCR, and its TCRdb copy is limited to in-frame clones, with some not included. This table holds tens of thousands of clones, roughly 80% found once. The CDR3 is 15 residues long. Trimming left V 1 base short and J 0 bases short, with 9 bases between. Looked up from germline, CDR1 is SGHVS and CDR2 is FQNEAQ. Time point meaning: pretreatment peripheral blood. Per-patient samples, pretreatment and on-treatment, numbered 1 to 8. This material consisted of PBMCs, taken around atezolizumab (anti-PD-L1) treatment. The chain couples TRBV7-8 to TRBJ1-1; the D is unclear. This clonotype originated in an older man with urothelial cancer. The DNA of the CDR3 is TGTGCCAGCAGCTTAGGTGGAGGGATGAACACTGAAGCTTTCTTT. This translates into CASSLGGGMNTEAFF.